A single sample is the source of the 31 T cell receptor beta chains below, sequenced in a study of beta chain features in type 1 diabetes. Study-wide findings and caveats: A moderate, significant TCRB CDR3 shortening appeared in type 1 diabetes across four CD4+ subsets.

Expressed TCRB transcripts were sequenced, since all the RNA that had been isolated was reverse transcribed. The repertoire was sequenced with immunoSEQ multiplex PCR; TCRdb's copy has only in-frame clones and lacks some. Of over 650,000 clones listed, over 12% were seen once; the top ten hold approximately 0.042%. These TCRs are of unknown antigen specificity. Sequenced sample: naive CD4+ T cells from blood. The receptors were gathered from a man between 18 and 29 years old with type 1 diabetes.

This clone was picked up a small number of times. The J gene is TRBJ2-5, the V gene TRBV15; 8 nucleotides match TRBD2. The CDR3 sequence is 15 residues long. CDR1 is LNHNV and CDR2 is YYDKDF in the germline V gene (reference sequence). Trimming cost V 1 base and J 4 bases; bases outside gene matches: 5. This chain's CDR3 is CATSRVKREIETQYF. CDR3 DNA: TGTGCCACCAGCAGAGTTAAGCGGGAGATAGAGACCCAGTACTTC.

V and J are TRBV27 and TRBJ2-5; D gene ambiguous. CDR1 MNHEY and CDR2 SMNVEV come from the germline V gene (reference sequence). With 3 bases removed from V and 5 bases from J, the gap between germline ends came to 10 bases. The CDR3 spans 13 residues. The CDR3 DNA follows: TGTGCCAGCAGTTTCCAAGTGGGGGAGACCCAGTACTTC. Protein product: CASSFQVGETQYF.

This chain connects TRBV6-5 to TRBJ2-1; D ambiguous. Germline assignment: CDR1 MNHEY and CDR2 SVGAGI. CDR3 length equals 15 residues. Between the trimmed V and J ends, which lost 1 base and 0 bases, there was a span of 7 bases. The CDR3 DNA reads as TGTGCCAGCAGTTACTATCAGAGCTCCTACAATGAGCAGTTCTTC. The encoded protein is CASSYYQSSYNEQFF.

This clone was observed a few times. The V call is TRBV14, the J call TRBJ2-1, with D maybe TRBD1 (6 bases). The germline gives CDR1 SGHDN, CDR2 FVKESK. This CDR3 is 15 amino acids long. Trimming stripped 1 base from V and 7 bases from J, with 14 bases between. CDR3 protein: CASSQAPGQHNEQFF. The CDR3 bases are TGTGCCAGCAGCCAAGCCCCGGGACAACATAATGAGCAGTTCTTC.

The sample holds a few counts of this clone. The chain uses TRBV15 and TRBJ1-4, with 7 positions matching TRBD1. The CDR3 covers 16 residues. V was clipped by 3 bases and J by 5 bases; unmatched bases: 9. The germline V gene encodes CDR1 LNHNV and CDR2 YYDKDF (reference sequence). CDR3 region: CATSSASRDRNEKLFF. The DNA for the CDR3 is TGTGCCACCAGCAGCGCGTCGAGGGACAGAAATGAAAAACTGTTTTTT.

This clone was counted a few times. The gene calls are TRBV9 and TRBJ2-1; TRBD2 aligns across 11 bases. CDR1 and CDR2 (germline): SGDLS, YYNGEE. The CDR3 totals 16 residues. The V segment lost 4 bases and the J segment 4 bases; nucleotides outside the gene matches: 7. The CDR3 spells CASSKTSGGHYNEQFF. CDR3 nucleotides: TGTGCCAGCAGCAAAACTAGCGGGGGACATTACAATGAGCAGTTCTTC.

The sample holds a few counts of this clone. The chain couples TRBV4-2 to TRBJ2-5; weak D call: TRBD1 (6 bases). The germline CDR1 and CDR2 sequences are LGHNA and YNFKEQ. V lost 4 bases and J lost 0, with 24 bases in between. The CDR3 length is 19 residues. DNA for the CDR3: TGTGCCAGCAGCCCGAAGAGTGGGGGCACCACACTGTACCAAGAGACCCAGTACTTC. As protein: CASSPKSGGTTLYQETQYF.

This clone was found a few times. This sequence joins TRBV4-3 and TRBJ2-2; D gene unclear. CDR1 and CDR2 (germline): LGHNA, YSLEER. V lost 2 bases to trimming and J lost 0 bases, with 4 bases between them. This CDR3 comprises 14 residues. CDR3 in DNA: TGCGCCAGCAGCCAACTTTCGAACACCGGGGAGCTGTTTTTT. It specifies CASSQLSNTGELFF.

This clone occurred a few times. V and J are TRBV15 and TRBJ2-2; D is unresolved. The germline gives CDR1 LNHNV, CDR2 YYDKDF (reference sequence). V shed 0 bases and J shed 6 bases, with 5 bases lying between them. This CDR3 comprises 13 residues. Here the CDR3 DNA reads TGTGCCACCAGCAGAGATCGGCCCGGGGAGCTGTTTTTT. Encoded protein: CATSRDRPGELFF.

The J gene is TRBJ2-3, the V gene TRBV4-3, with 12 bases aligning to TRBD2. Germline CDR1 reads LGHNA; CDR2 reads YSLEER. This CDR3 is 15 amino acids long. The junction had 5 bases not matched to a gene; V was cut back by 5 bases and J by 5 bases. The CDR3 sequence is CASSGLAGLIDTQYF. Written as DNA, the CDR3 is TGCGCCAGCAGCGGACTAGCGGGGTTAATAGATACGCAGTATTTT.

Regarding this clone: One end of the junction is discordant with germline, which a read error may explain. J is TRBJ2-4 and V is TRBV4-3; 7 bases are shared with TRBD2. Germline CDR1 reads LGHNA; CDR2 reads YSLEER. This CDR3 is built from 16 residues. The chain's CDR3 is CASSQGRGLAKNIQYF. For the CDR3, the DNA is TGCGCCAGCAGTCAAGGGAGGGGCCTAGCCAAAAACATTCAGTACTTC.

This clone was detected a few times. The CDR3 region has the DNA TGTGCCAGCAGTGAATATATTCTAGCGGGAGACGTAGAGACCCAGTACTTC. This gives the protein CASSEYILAGDVETQYF. The chain combines TRBV25-1 with TRBJ2-5; 10 bases match TRBD2. J was trimmed by 4 bases and V by 0 bases; bases with no gene match: 8. The CDR3 contains 17 residues. Germline loops: CDR1 MGHDK, CDR2 SYGVNS.

This clone was seen more than once but under ten times. The genes are TRBV5-6 and TRBJ2-2, with D perhaps TRBD2 (5 bases). Trimming pared 4 bases from V and 7 bases from J, leaving 8 bases between. CDR3 length: 12 amino acids. The germline gives CDR1 SGHDT, CDR2 YYEEEE. For the CDR3, the DNA is TGTGCCAGCAGCCCGGCGGGCGGGGAGCTGTTTTTT. It codes for CASSPAGGELFF.

This clone was detected only a few times. This rearrangement joins TRBV7-8 to TRBJ1-1; tentative D call: TRBD1 (5 bases). V dropped 1 base and J dropped 0 bases, with 9 bases sitting between them. The CDR3 runs to 15 residues. Germline-derived CDR1 and CDR2 are SGHVS and FQNEAQ. CDR3 in amino acids: CASSLEGRLNTEAFF. The CDR3 coding sequence is TGTGCCAGCAGCTTAGAGGGGAGGCTGAACACTGAAGCTTTCTTT.

This clone showed up just a few times. This sequence joins TRBV2 and TRBJ2-1; unclear D gene. Germline V gene data show CDR1 as SNHLY and CDR2 as FYNNEI. There are 13 residues in the CDR3. V gave up 8 bases and J gave up 3 bases, with 11 bases separating them. The CDR3 reads CASLKAGYNEQFF. The CDR3 DNA reads TGTGCCAGCCTCAAGGCTGGCTACAATGAGCAGTTCTTC.

This clone was detected a few times. V gene TRBV29-1 combines with J gene TRBJ1-5; 12 bases agree with TRBD1. The CDR3 is 15 amino acids. The germline gives CDR1 SQVTM, CDR2 ANQGSEA. V lost 4 bases to trimming and J lost 8 bases; unmatched junction nucleotides: 9. As DNA, the CDR3 is TGCAGCGTTGGAGATCGTGGGACAGGGGGCAAGCCCCAGCATTTT. Translation gives CSVGDRGTGGKPQHF.

The rearrangement uses TRBV5-1 and TRBJ2-7, with D unclear. V lost 2 bases, J lost 5 bases, and 14 bases lay in between. This CDR3 is built from 14 residues. CDR1 and CDR2 from the germline V gene are SGHRS and YFSETQ. CDR3 nucleotide sequence: TGCGCCAGCAGCTTTCAGTTAGCCACCGACGAGCAGTACTTC. Translated, it gives CASSFQLATDEQYF.

This clone has more than one count but fewer than ten. The chain carries TRBV7-2 and TRBJ2-1, with 10 nucleotides matching TRBD2. CDR3 size: 16 residues. Per germline, CDR1 SGHTA and CDR2 FQGNSA. The J segment lost 8 bases and the V segment lost 5 bases, leaving 12 bases of the junction unmatched. CDR3 sequence (DNA): TGTGCCAGCAGCCTAGAGGCGGCTAGCGGGGGTGATGAGCAGTTCTTC. Translation gives CASSLEAASGGDEQFF.

As to this clone: The junction departs from the called germline gene at one end, perhaps through a read error. This chain joins TRBV7-2 and TRBJ2-4, with D possibly matching TRBD1 (6 bases). Germline lookup yields CDR1 SGHTA and CDR2 FQGNSA. The CDR3 covers 13 residues. CDR3 protein: CASSLAGSGVEHF. The CDR3 DNA follows: TGTGCCAGCAGCTTAGCCGGTTCAGGGGTTGAACACTTC.

This clone was counted between two and nine times. The chain combines TRBV2 with TRBJ2-7; 8 nucleotides line up with TRBD1. Germline CDR1 is SNHLY and CDR2 is FYNNEI. CDR3 size: 16 residues. Unmatched junction bases numbered 12, after V lost 4 bases and J lost 4 bases. The CDR3 is CASSGPGQGRRYEQYF. Here the CDR3 DNA reads TGTGCCAGCAGTGGGCCTGGACAGGGTAGAAGGTACGAGCAGTACTTC.

The rearrangement joins TRBV18 to TRBJ2-7, with 8 bases aligning to TRBD2. The CDR3 contains 16 residues. The junction had 11 bases not matched to a gene; V was cut back by 0 bases and J by 7 bases. CDR1 and CDR2 from the germline V gene are KGHSH and LQKENI. The CDR3 protein is CASSPPGGTRPGEQYF. The CDR3 DNA follows: TGTGCCAGCTCACCACCAGGCGGGACTAGGCCGGGGGAGCAGTACTTC. Using reference TRBV18 and TRBJ2-7 for the parts outside the CDR3, the full variable domain is NAGVMQNPRHLVRRRGQEARLRCSPMKGHSHVYWYRQLPEEGLKFMVYLQKENIIDESGMPKERFSAEFPKEGPSILRIQQVVRGDSAAYFCASSPPGGTRPGEQYFGPGTRLTVT.

This clone was observed a handful of times. The chain uses TRBV30 and TRBJ1-4; D may be TRBD1 (6 bases). The CDR3 runs to 15 residues. Germline V gene lookup returns CDR1 GTSNPN and CDR2 SVGIG (reference sequence). Trimming left V 3 bases short and J 4 bases short, with 15 bases between. The CDR3 reads CAWRGGRGNNEKLFF. The CDR3 coding sequence is TGTGCCTGGAGAGGTGGCAGGGGAAATAATGAAAAACTGTTTTTT.

The CDR3 bases are TGTGCCAGCAGTGGGCAAGGACTGAATCAGCCCCAGCATTTT. It specifies CASSGQGLNQPQHF. The rearrangement uses TRBV2 and TRBJ1-5; D is unresolved. With 4 bases removed from V and 4 bases from J, the gap between germline ends came to 11 bases. The CDR3 has 14 residues. Germline loops: CDR1 SNHLY, CDR2 FYNNEI.

The V call is TRBV27, the J call TRBJ2-6; 7 nucleotides align to TRBD2. V lost 6 bases and J lost 8; bases outside the gene matches: 10. The CDR3 has 15 residues. Germline V gene data show CDR1 as MNHEY and CDR2 as SMNVEV (reference sequence). Here the CDR3 DNA reads TGTGCCAGCAGCGCCCTTTCCGGGGGGACCAACGTCCTGACTTTC. Its protein product is CASSALSGGTNVLTF.

This chain's CDR3 is CASSLGLAVTDTQYF. CDR3 DNA: TGTGCCAGCAGCTTGGGACTAGCGGTCACAGATACGCAGTATTTT. This chain connects TRBV11-2 to TRBJ2-3, with TRBD2 matching over 11 bases. The CDR3 covers 15 residues. The junction had 1 base not matched to a gene; V was cut back by 3 bases and J by 2 bases. CDR1 SGHAT and CDR2 FQNNGV come from the germline V gene.

This rearrangement joins TRBV5-6 to TRBJ2-3; TRBD2 matches at 13 bases. The V gene end was trimmed by 3 bases and the J gene end by 2 bases; junction bases not matched to a gene: 6. Germline values: CDR1 SGHDT, CDR2 YYEEEE. The CDR3 totals 17 residues. The CDR3 protein is CASSSRTSGSLTDTQYF. Here the CDR3 DNA reads TGTGCCAGCAGCTCTCGGACTAGCGGGAGCCTCACAGATACGCAGTATTTT.

This clone was picked up a small number of times. The gene calls are TRBV9 and TRBJ2-3, with D perhaps matching TRBD2 (5 bases). Per germline, CDR1 SGDLS and CDR2 YYNGEE. V lost 4 bases, J lost 2 bases, and 11 bases lay in between. The CDR3 extends over 14 amino acids. CDR3 region: CASSPWGDTDTQYF. DNA for the CDR3: TGTGCCAGCAGCCCCTGGGGAGACACAGATACGCAGTATTTT.

The gene calls are TRBV29-1 and TRBJ1-1, with 7 bases lining up with TRBD1. Germline V gene sequence: CDR1 SQVTM, CDR2 ANQGSEA. The junction had 4 bases not matched to a gene; V was cut back by 5 bases and J by 1 base. The CDR3 length is 13 residues. This CDR3 is CSVRQGANTEAFF. CDR3 nucleotides: TGCAGCGTTCGACAGGGTGCGAACACTGAAGCTTTCTTT.

The CDR3 sequence: CASSYSTGYTIYF. The CDR3 nucleotides read TGTGCCAGCAGTTACTCGACGGGGTACACCATATATTTT. V usage is TRBV6-5 and J usage is TRBJ1-3; D is uncertain. This CDR3 region has 13 residues. Germline CDR1 MNHEY, CDR2 SVGAGI. The germline V and J ends were trimmed by 0 bases and 8 bases, with 8 bases remaining between them.

The chain is built from TRBV6-5 and TRBJ1-6; TRBD1 aligns across 9 bases. Germline lookup yields CDR1 MNHEY and CDR2 SVGAGI. The CDR3 totals 15 residues. Losses at the gene ends were 2 bases for V and 10 bases for J; bases not matched to a gene: 6. This CDR3 reads CASSYTTGGKSPLHF. In nucleotides, the CDR3 is TGTGCCAGCAGTTACACAACAGGGGGCAAATCACCCCTCCACTTT.

This clone was seen a few times. This chain connects TRBV30 to TRBJ2-1, with D possibly being TRBD1 or TRBD2 (5 bases each). The CDR3 length is 14 residues. Between the trimmed V and J ends, which lost 4 bases and 9 bases, there was a span of 19 bases. CDR1 GTSNPN and CDR2 SVGIG come from the germline V gene (reference sequence). The CDR3 protein is CAWTPLGRAGEQFF. The CDR3 DNA is TGTGCCTGGACCCCACTAGGCAGGGCTGGTGAGCAGTTCTTC. The full variable domain, with the rest looked up from reference TRBV30 and TRBJ2-1, is SQTIHQWPATLVQPVGSPLSLECTVEGTSNPNLYWYRQAAGRGLQLLFYSVGIGQISSEVPQNLSASRPQDRQFILSSKKLLLSDSGFYLCAWTPLGRAGEQFFGPGTRLTVL.